These 24 T cell receptor beta chains share one sample of origin, sequenced in a study of blood T cells in healthy people across ages. Sample-barcoded 5' priming and a J-beta primer mix drove a second PCR of roughly 6 to 12 cycles. TCRdb ran MiXCR on the 5' RACE reads and lists one entry per CDR3 protein. The sample includes around 1.5 million distinct CDR3 sequences, around 42% of them seen just once. Sequenced: blood. Receptors were obtained from a woman between 18 and 29 years old in good health.

V is TRBV3-1 and J is TRBJ2-2; 8 bases are shared with TRBD2. V lost 1 base to trimming and J lost 0 bases; unmatched junction nucleotides: 4. The CDR3 loop spans 17 amino acids. Looked up from germline, CDR1 is LGHDT and CDR2 is YNNKEL (reference sequence). The CDR3 region is CASSQGGSGTNTGELFF. In nucleotides, the CDR3 is TGTGCCAGCAGCCAAGGCGGTAGCGGGACGAACACCGGGGAGCTGTTTTTT. The full variable domain, in which reference TRBV3-1 and TRBJ2-2 provide the parts outside the CDR3, is DTAVSQTPKYLVTQMGNDKSIKCEQNLGHDTMYWYKQDSKKFLKIMFSYNNKELIINETVPNRFSPKSPDKAHLNLHINSLELGDSAVYFCASSQGGSGTNTGELFFGEGSRLTVL.

A word on this clonotype: One end of the junction does not line up with germline, which may come from a read error. The chain links TRBV7-2 to TRBJ2-5; the match to TRBD2 covers 7 bases. The CDR3 length is 14 residues. CDR1 is SGHTA and CDR2 is FQGNSA in the germline V gene. CDR3 DNA: TGTGCCAGCAGCAAAGGACTAGGACAAGGGACCCAGTACTTC. Translation: CASSKGLGQGTQYF.

The sample holds many counts of this clonotype. V and J are TRBV9 and TRBJ2-3; TRBD2 might be the D (5 bases). Per germline, CDR1 SGDLS and CDR2 YYNGEE. V gave up 0 bases and J gave up 2 bases, with 7 bases separating them. CDR3 size: 14 residues. CDR3 bases: TGTGCCAGCAGCGTAGCGGGAAACACAGATACGCAGTATTTT. It specifies CASSVAGNTDTQYF.

This clonotype was detected a few times. The chain combines TRBV6-1 with TRBJ2-3; D uncertain. The CDR3 covers 16 residues. CDR1 and CDR2 from the germline V gene are MNHNS and SASEGT. The V and J ends lost 3 bases and 0 bases respectively, with 13 bases between them. DNA for the CDR3: TGTGCCAGCAGTGACTCCTTCGGGCACAGCACAGATACGCAGTATTTT. Translation gives CASSDSFGHSTDTQYF.

This clonotype has just a few counts. J is TRBJ2-1 and V is TRBV4-1, with TRBD2 identical over 8 bases. CDR1 and CDR2 from the germline V gene are MGHRA and YSYEKL. The CDR3 is 17 amino acids. J lost 0 bases, V lost 4 bases, and 8 bases had no gene match. The DNA for the CDR3 is TGCGCCAGCAGCCTTGGTAGCGGGACAATCTCCTACAATGAGCAGTTCTTC. Translation gives CASSLGSGTISYNEQFF.

Concerning this clonotype: At one end the junction does not follow the germline gene, possibly because of a read error. The chain recombines TRBV25-1 with TRBJ2-5; 8 nucleotides line up with TRBD2. CDR3 length: 16 amino acids. Germline loops: CDR1 MGHDK, CDR2 SYGVNS. In DNA form, the CDR3 reads TGTGCTAGCAGTAGGGGTCAGCGGGAGATAGGAGAGACCCAGTACTTC. This encodes CASSRGQREIGETQYF.

The J gene is TRBJ2-1, the V gene TRBV18; D unclear. The CDR3 sequence is 11 residues long. Trimming took off 4 bases at V and 8 bases at J, with 6 bases between the two ends. Germline V gene lookup returns CDR1 KGHSH and CDR2 LQKENI. The chain's CDR3 is CASSQDYEQFF. The CDR3 bases are TGTGCCAGCTCACAAGACTATGAGCAGTTCTTC.

Only a few counts were recorded for this clonotype. The chain uses TRBV10-3 and TRBJ1-6, with TRBD1 identical over 9 bases. The CDR3 is 15 residues long. With V trimmed by 6 bases and J by 8 bases, 8 bases remained unmatched. The germline V gene encodes CDR1 ENHRY and CDR2 SYGVKD. DNA for the CDR3: TGTGCCATCAGCCCCTCCGGGACAGGGCATTCACCCCTCCACTTT. As protein: CAISPSGTGHSPLHF.

Comment on this clonotype: A read error is possible here, since a much larger clone lies one base away. The chain uses TRBV29-1 and TRBJ2-3, with TRBD2 matching over 7 bases. The CDR3 has 14 residues. Germline V gene lookup returns CDR1 SQVTM and CDR2 ANQGSEA. The CDR3 is CSVGAGRSIDTQYF. In nucleotides, the CDR3 is TGCAGCGTTGGTGCCGGGAGGAGCATAGATACGCAGTATTTT.

The chain uses TRBV11-2 and TRBJ2-1; D is undetermined. Looked up from germline, CDR1 is SGHAT and CDR2 is FQNNGV. V lost 0 bases and J 10 bases, leaving 7 bases between the germline ends. CDR3 length: 12 amino acids. CDR3 bases: TGTGCCAGCAGCTTAGATGCGAGGGAGCAGTTCTTC. As protein: CASSLDAREQFF.

The chain uses TRBV21-1 and TRBJ2-7; the DNA was not compared with TRBD2, the D call given in the table. TRBV21-1 is given as a pseudogene. This CDR3 comprises 15 residues. The CDR3 reads CASSRSRVVGYEQYF. DNA of the CDR3: TGTGCCAGCAGCAGGAGTAGGGTAGTCGGCTACGAGCAGTACTTC.

This clonotype has more than one count but fewer than ten. V is TRBV12-3 or TRBV12-4 and J is TRBJ1-1; 8 bases align to TRBD1. This CDR3 is 14 amino acids long. V was clipped by 1 base and J by 8 bases; unmatched bases: 6. The DNA for the CDR3 is TGTGCCAGCAGTTTAGACAGGGGGAGATCAGAAGCTTTCTTT. The encoded protein is CASSLDRGRSEAFF.

The V gene is TRBV12-3 or TRBV12-4, the J gene TRBJ2-1, with a possible D match to TRBD1 (5 bases). Trimming left V 7 bases short and J 3 bases short, with 16 bases between. The CDR3 runs 15 residues. For the CDR3, the DNA is TGTGCCAGCAACACCGACAGAGTCAACTACAATGAGCAGTTCTTC. Its protein is CASNTDRVNYNEQFF.

This chain uses TRBV7-2 with TRBJ2-1; 8 bases map to TRBD2. The CDR3 has 14 amino acids. The junction had 10 bases not matched to a gene; V was cut back by 6 bases and J by 9 bases. CDR1 and CDR2 (germline): SGHTA, FQGNSA. The CDR3: CASSRKRERGEQFF. The CDR3 region has the DNA TGTGCCAGCAGTCGGAAGCGGGAGAGGGGTGAGCAGTTCTTC.

The genes are TRBV3-1 and TRBJ2-3; 10 bases align to TRBD1. Per the germline V gene, CDR1 is LGHDT and CDR2 is YNNKEL (reference sequence). The CDR3 consists of 16 residues. The ends lost 1 base at V and 4 bases at J; junction bases unmatched: 5. DNA for the CDR3: TGTGCCAGCAGCCAAGGACCCGGGACAGGGGCAGATACGCAGTATTTT. It encodes CASSQGPGTGADTQYF.

This clonotype was observed a handful of times. The chain employs TRBV3-1 and TRBJ2-2, with 9 bases lining up with TRBD2. Germline CDR1 reads LGHDT; CDR2 reads YNNKEL (reference sequence). Unmatched junction bases numbered 9, after V lost 1 base and J lost 6 bases. The CDR3 runs 17 residues. The CDR3 loop is CASSQGYGTSLAGELFF. The CDR3 DNA sequence: TGTGCCAGCAGCCAAGGGTATGGGACTAGCCTCGCCGGGGAGCTGTTTTTT.

J is TRBJ1-2 and V is TRBV15; D is ambiguous. CDR1 is LNHNV, CDR2 YYDKDF, per germline (reference sequence). Trimming cost V 0 bases and J 4 bases, with 9 bases left between them. The CDR3 covers 14 residues. The CDR3 reads CATSRESSLYGYTF. CDR3 sequence (DNA): TGTGCCACCAGCAGAGAGAGCAGCCTCTATGGCTACACCTTC.

The chain uses TRBV7-9 and TRBJ1-2; 9 nucleotides agree with TRBD1. The junction had 8 bases not matched to a gene; V was cut back by 6 bases and J by 6 bases. Germline CDR1 reads SEHNR; CDR2 reads FQNEAQ (reference sequence). This CDR3 has 14 amino acids. Written as DNA, the CDR3 is TGTGCCAGCAGTCGTTGGGACAGGGAAAATGGCTACACCTTC. Residues: CASSRWDRENGYTF.

CDR3 region: CASSPGKGRDEQYF. The CDR3 bases are TGTGCCAGCAGTCCAGGAAAGGGTCGCGACGAGCAGTACTTC. The chain has TRBV12-3 or TRBV12-4 and TRBJ2-7; D gene uncertain. The CDR3 has 14 residues. Trimming stripped 5 bases from V and 5 bases from J, with 16 bases between.

This clonotype has only a few counts. V and J are TRBV6-5 and TRBJ2-4; possible D gene TRBD2, 6 bases. The J call may not be correct, given that the DNA end is closer to TRBJ2-7. Germline CDR1 reads MNHEY; CDR2 reads SVGAGI. The CDR3 has 16 residues. The DNA for the CDR3 is TGTGCCAGCAGTTATGGGTGGGGGGACGGCTTTTACGAGCAGTACTTC. This encodes CASSYGWGDGFYEQYF.

The chain combines TRBV27 with TRBJ1-2; possibly TRBD1 for D (5 bases). CDR3 length equals 14 residues. Per the germline V gene, CDR1 is MNHEY and CDR2 is SMNVEV (reference sequence). The V end was cut by 5 bases, the J end by 4 bases, with 14 bases between. The CDR3 region has the DNA TGTGCCAGCAGTCCCCTTATGGGGCTCTATGGCTACACCTTC. This gives the protein CASSPLMGLYGYTF.

This clonotype was detected a few times. V is TRBV9 and J is TRBJ2-1; a possible D gene is TRBD2 (6 bases). The CDR3 extends over 15 amino acids. Germline lookup yields CDR1 SGDLS and CDR2 YYNGEE. The V gene lost 6 bases and the J gene lost 6 bases, with 19 bases spanning the gap. The CDR3 sequence is CASTPGSGQGNEQFF. CDR3 in DNA: TGTGCCAGCACCCCCGGCAGCGGGCAGGGCAATGAGCAGTTCTTC.

This clonotype was seen ten or more times. This sequence joins TRBV12-3 or TRBV12-4 and TRBJ1-6; D is unclear. CDR3 length: 14 amino acids. V lost 5 bases, J lost 5 bases, and 10 bases lay in between. CDR3 loop: CASSPRTDNSPLHF. Written as DNA, the CDR3 is TGTGCCAGCAGTCCGCGGACGGATAATTCACCCCTCCACTTT.

This clonotype was observed a handful of times. The CDR3 region has the DNA TGCAGTGCTAAGGCCCGACGTTTTAGGGGCCAAGAGACCCAGTACTTC. Its translation: CSAKARRFRGQETQYF. This sequence joins TRBV20-1 and TRBJ2-5; maybe TRBD1 (5 bases). The CDR3 spans 16 residues. Per the germline V gene, CDR1 is DFQATT and CDR2 is SNEGSKA (reference sequence). Trimming left V 4 bases short and J 1 base short, with 19 bases between.